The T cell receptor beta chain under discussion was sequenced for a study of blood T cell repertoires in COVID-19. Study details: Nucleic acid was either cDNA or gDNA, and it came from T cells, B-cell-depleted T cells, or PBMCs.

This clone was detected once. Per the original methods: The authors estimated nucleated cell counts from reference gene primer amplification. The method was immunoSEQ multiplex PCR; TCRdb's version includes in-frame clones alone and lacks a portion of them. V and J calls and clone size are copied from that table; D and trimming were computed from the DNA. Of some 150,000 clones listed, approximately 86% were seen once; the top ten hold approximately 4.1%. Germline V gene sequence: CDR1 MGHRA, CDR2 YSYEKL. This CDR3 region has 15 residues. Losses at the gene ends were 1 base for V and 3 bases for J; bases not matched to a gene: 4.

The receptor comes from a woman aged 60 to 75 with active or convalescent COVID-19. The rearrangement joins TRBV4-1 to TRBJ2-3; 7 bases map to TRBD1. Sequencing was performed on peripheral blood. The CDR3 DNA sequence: TGCGCCAGCAGCCAAGTACACAGGGGTACAGATACGCAGTATTTT. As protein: CASSQVHRGTDTQYF.